In its sample, the clone carrying this T cell receptor beta chain was seen a few times. CDR1 is MDHEN and CDR2 is SYDVKM in the germline V gene. CDR3 length: 14 residues. Trimming removed 5 bases at V and 6 bases at J, with 16 bases between. Method: immunoSEQ multiplex PCR; TCRdb's copy keeps in-frame clones and lacks some. This table has approximately 100,000 clones, approximately 90% appearing once. The data belong to a study of blood T cell repertoires in COVID-19. Study details: The United States, Italy and Spain provided the acute and convalescent COVID-19 samples. T cells, B-cell-depleted T cells, or PBMCs supplied cDNA or gDNA.

The receptor was isolated from a human donor with acute or convalescent COVID-19. The donor label of this sample is uncertain. The chain joins TRBV28 to TRBJ1-2, with TRBD1 as a possible D gene (5 bases). The sequenced material came from peripheral blood. The CDR3 DNA sequence: TGTGCCAGCAGTCCGCCCCCAGGGTCGAATGGCTACACCTTC. This sequence encodes CASSPPPGSNGYTF.